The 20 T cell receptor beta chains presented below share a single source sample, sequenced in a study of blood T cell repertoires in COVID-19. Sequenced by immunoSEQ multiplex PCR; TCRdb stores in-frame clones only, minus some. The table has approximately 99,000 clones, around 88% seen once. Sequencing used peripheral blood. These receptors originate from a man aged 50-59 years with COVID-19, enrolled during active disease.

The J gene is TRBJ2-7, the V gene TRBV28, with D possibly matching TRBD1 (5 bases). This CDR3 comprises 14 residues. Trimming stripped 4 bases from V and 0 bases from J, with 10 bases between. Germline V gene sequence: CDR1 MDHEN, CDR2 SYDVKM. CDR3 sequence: CASSSTGYSYEQYF. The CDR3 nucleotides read TGTGCCAGCAGTTCTACAGGTTACTCCTACGAGCAGTACTTC.

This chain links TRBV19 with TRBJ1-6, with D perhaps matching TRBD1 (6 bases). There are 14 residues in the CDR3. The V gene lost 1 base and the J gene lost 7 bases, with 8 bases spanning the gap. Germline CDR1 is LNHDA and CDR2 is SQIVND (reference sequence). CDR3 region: CASSIGTENSPLHF. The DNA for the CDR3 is TGTGCCAGTAGTATAGGGACAGAAAATTCACCCCTCCACTTT. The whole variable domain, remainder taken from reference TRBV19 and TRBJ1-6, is DGGITQSPKYLFRKEGQNVTLSCEQNLNHDAMYWYRQDPGQGLRLIYYSQIVNDFQKGDIAEGYSVSREKKESFPLTVTSAQKNPTAFYLCASSIGTENSPLHFGNGTRLTVT.

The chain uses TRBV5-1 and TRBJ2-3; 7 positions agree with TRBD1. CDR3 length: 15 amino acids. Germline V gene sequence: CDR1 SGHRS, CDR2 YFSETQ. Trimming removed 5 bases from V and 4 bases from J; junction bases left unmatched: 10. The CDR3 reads CASSGGGQAPDTQYF. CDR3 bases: TGCGCCAGCAGTGGAGGTGGACAGGCGCCAGATACGCAGTATTTT. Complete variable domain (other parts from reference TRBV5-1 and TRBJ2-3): KAGVTQTPRYLIKTRGQQVTLSCSPISGHRSVSWYQQTPGQGLQFLFEYFSETQRNKGNFPGRFSGRQFSNSRSEMNVSTLELGDSALYLCASSGGGQAPDTQYFGPGTRLTVL.

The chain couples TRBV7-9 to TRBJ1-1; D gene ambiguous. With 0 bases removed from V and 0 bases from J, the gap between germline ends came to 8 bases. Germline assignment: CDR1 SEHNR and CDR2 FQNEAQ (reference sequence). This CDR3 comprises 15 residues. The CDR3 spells CASSLAEGLNTEAFF. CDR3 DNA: TGTGCCAGCAGCTTAGCGGAGGGTTTGAACACTGAAGCTTTCTTT.

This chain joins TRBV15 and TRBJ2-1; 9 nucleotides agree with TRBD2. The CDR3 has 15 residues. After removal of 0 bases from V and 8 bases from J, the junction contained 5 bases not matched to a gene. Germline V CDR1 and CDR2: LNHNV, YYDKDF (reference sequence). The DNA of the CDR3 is TGTGCCACCAGCAGAGATATTAGCGGGGGAGATGAGCAGTTCTTC. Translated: CATSRDISGGDEQFF.

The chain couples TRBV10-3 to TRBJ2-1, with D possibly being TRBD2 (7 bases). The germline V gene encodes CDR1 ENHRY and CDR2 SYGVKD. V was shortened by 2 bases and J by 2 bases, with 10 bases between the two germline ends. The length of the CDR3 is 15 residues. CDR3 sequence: CAISEEGGPYNEQFF. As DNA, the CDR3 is TGTGCCATCAGTGAGGAGGGGGGGCCCTACAATGAGCAGTTCTTC.

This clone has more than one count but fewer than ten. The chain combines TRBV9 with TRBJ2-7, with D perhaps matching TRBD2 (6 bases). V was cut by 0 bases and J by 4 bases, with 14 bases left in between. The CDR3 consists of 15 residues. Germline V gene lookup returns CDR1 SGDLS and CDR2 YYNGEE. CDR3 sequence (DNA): TGTGCCAGCAGCGTAGACCCAGGGAGGAGTTACGAGCAGTACTTC. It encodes CASSVDPGRSYEQYF.

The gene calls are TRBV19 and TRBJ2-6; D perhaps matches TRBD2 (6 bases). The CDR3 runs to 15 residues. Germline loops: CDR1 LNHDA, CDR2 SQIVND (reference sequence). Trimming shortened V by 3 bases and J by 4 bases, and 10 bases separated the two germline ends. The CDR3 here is CASSIPGRGANVLTF. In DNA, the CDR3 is TGTGCCAGTAGTATCCCCGGGAGAGGGGCCAACGTCCTGACTTTC.

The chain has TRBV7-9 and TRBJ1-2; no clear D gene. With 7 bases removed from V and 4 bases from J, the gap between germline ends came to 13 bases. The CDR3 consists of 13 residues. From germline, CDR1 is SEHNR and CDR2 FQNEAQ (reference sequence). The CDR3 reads CASTALKLYGYTF. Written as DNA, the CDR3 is TGTGCCAGCACCGCCCTAAAACTCTATGGCTACACCTTC.

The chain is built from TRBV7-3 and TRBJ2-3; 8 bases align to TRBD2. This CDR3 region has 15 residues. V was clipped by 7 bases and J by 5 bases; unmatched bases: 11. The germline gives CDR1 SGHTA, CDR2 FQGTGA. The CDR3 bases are TGTGCCAGCAAACTCGGGGGGGCCCGGGAAGATACGCAGTATTTT. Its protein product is CASKLGGAREDTQYF. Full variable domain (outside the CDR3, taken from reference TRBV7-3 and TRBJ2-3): GAGVSQTPSNKVTEKGKYVELRCDPISGHTALYWYRQSLGQGPEFLIYFQGTGAADDSGLPNDRFFAVRPEGSVSTLKIQRTERGDSAVYLCASKLGGAREDTQYFGPGTRLTVL.

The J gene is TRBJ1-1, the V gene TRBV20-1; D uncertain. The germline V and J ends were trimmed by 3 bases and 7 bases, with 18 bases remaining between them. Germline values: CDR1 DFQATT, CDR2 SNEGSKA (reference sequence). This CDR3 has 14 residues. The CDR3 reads CSASKSNAAGEAFF. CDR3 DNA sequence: TGCAGTGCTAGTAAGAGCAACGCGGCCGGTGAAGCTTTCTTT.

For the CDR3, the DNA is TGTGCCAGCAGCCCTTGGGGAGGAGTTTATCGCTACGAGCAGTACTTC. As protein: CASSPWGGVYRYEQYF. This chain joins TRBV7-9 and TRBJ2-7; D is perhaps TRBD2 (6 bases). The germline gives CDR1 SEHNR, CDR2 FQNEAQ (reference sequence). This CDR3 has 16 residues. V gave up 5 bases and J gave up 3 bases, with 20 bases separating them.

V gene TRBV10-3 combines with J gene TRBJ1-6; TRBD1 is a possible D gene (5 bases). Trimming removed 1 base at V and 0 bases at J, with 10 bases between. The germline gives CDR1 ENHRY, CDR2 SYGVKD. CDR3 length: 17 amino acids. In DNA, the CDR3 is TGTGCCATCAGTGAGTTGCCGGGGGGCTCCTATAATTCACCCCTCCACTTT. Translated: CAISELPGGSYNSPLHF.

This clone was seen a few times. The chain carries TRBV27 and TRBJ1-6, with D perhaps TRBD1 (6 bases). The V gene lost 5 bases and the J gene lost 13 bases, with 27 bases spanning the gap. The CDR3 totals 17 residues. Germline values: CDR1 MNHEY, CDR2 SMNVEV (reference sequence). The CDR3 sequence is CASSPRGGAYSVSPLHF. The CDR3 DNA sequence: TGTGCCAGCAGTCCACGGGGGGGGGCGTACAGCGTATCGCCCCTCCACTTT.

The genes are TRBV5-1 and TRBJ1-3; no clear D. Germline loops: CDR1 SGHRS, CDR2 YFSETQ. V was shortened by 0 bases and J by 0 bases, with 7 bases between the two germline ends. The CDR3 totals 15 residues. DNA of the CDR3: TGCGCCAGCAGCTTGGGTCCCCTCTCTGGAAACACCATATATTTT. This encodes CASSLGPLSGNTIYF.

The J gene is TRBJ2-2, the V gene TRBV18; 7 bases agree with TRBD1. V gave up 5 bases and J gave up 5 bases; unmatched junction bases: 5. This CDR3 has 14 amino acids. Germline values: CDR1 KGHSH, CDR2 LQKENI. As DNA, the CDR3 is TGTGCCAGCTCAGCGGACAGGTTAACCGGGGAGCTGTTTTTT. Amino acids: CASSADRLTGELFF.

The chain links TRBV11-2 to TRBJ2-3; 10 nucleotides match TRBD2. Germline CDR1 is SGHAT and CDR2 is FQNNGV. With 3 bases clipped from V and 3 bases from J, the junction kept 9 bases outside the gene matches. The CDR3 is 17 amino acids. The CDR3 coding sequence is TGTGCCAGCAGCTTCGGACAACTTAGCGGGGGGACAGATACGCAGTATTTT. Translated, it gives CASSFGQLSGGTDTQYF.

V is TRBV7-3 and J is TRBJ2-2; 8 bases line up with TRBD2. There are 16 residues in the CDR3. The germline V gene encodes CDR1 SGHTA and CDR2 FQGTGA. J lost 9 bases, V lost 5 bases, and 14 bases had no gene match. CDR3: CASSPLAGGHRRELFF. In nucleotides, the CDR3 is TGTGCCAGCAGCCCCTTGGCGGGGGGTCACCGCAGGGAGCTGTTTTTT.

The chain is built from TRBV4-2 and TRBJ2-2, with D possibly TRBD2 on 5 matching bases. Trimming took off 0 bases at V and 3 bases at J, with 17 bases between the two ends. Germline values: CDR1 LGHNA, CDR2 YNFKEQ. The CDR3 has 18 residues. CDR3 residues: CASSQETLLALDTGELFF. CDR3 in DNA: TGTGCCAGCAGCCAAGAAACCCTCCTAGCCCTGGACACCGGGGAGCTGTTTTTT.

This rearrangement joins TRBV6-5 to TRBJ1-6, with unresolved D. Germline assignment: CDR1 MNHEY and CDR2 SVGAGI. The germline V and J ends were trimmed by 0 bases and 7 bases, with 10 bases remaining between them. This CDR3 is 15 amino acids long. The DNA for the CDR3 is TGTGCCAGCAGTTACTCGGATAGGAGGAATTCACCCCTCCACTTT. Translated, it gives CASSYSDRRNSPLHF.